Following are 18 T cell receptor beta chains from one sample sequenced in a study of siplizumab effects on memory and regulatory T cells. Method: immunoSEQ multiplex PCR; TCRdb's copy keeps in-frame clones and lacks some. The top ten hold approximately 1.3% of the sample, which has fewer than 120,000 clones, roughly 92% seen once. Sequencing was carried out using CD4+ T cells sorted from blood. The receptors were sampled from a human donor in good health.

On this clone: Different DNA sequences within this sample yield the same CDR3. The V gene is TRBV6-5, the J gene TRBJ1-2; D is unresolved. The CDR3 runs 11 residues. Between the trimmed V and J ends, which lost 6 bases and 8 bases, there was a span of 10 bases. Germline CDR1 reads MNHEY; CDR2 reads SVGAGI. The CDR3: CASRTREGYTF. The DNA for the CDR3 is TGTGCCAGCAGAACGCGCGAGGGCTACACCTTC.

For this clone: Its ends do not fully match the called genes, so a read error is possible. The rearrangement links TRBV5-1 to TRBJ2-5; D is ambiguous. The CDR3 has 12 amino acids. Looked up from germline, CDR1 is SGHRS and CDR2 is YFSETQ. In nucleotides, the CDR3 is TGCGCCAGCAGCTTGGGTTGGCAGTTTATGGACTTC. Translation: CASSLGWQFMDF.

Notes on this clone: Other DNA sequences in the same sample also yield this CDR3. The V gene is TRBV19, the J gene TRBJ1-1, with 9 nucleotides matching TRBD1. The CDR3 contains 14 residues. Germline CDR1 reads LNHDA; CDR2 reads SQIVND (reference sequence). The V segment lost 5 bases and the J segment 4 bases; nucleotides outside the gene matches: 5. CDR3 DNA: TGTGCCAGTAGTTTGGGACAGGGCAGCACTGAAGCTTTCTTT. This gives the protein CASSLGQGSTEAFF. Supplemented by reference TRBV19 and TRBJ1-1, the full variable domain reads DGGITQSPKYLFRKEGQNVTLSCEQNLNHDAMYWYRQDPGQGLRLIYYSQIVNDFQKGDIAEGYSVSREKKESFPLTVTSAQKNPTAFYLCASSLGQGSTEAFFGQGTRLTVV.

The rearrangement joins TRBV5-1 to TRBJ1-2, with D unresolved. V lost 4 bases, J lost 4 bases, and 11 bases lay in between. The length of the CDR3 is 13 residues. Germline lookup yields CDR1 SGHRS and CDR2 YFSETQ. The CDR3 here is CASSQQASYGYTF. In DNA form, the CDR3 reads TGCGCCAGCAGCCAGCAGGCTTCCTATGGCTACACCTTC. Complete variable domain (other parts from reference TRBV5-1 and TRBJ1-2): KAGVTQTPRYLIKTRGQQVTLSCSPISGHRSVSWYQQTPGQGLQFLFEYFSETQRNKGNFPGRFSGRQFSNSRSEMNVSTLELGDSALYLCASSQQASYGYTFGSGTRLTVV.

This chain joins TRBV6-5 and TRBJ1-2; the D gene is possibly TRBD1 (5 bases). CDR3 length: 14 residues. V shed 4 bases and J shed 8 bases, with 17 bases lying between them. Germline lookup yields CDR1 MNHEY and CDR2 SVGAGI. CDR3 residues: CASSFGGSLGGYTF. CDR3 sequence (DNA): TGTGCCAGCAGTTTTGGGGGTAGTCTAGGCGGCTACACCTTC.

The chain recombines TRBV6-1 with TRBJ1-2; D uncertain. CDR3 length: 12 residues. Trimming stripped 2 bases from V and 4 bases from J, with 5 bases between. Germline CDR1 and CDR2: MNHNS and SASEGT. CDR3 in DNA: TGTGCCAGCAGTGAACCTTTCTATGGCTACACCTTC. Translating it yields CASSEPFYGYTF.

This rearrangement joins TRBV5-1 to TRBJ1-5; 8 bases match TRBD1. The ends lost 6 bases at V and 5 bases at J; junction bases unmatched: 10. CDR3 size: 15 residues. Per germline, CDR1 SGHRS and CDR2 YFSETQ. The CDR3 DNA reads TGCGCCAGCATCCCCACCGGACAGGGCCATCAGCCCCAGCATTTT. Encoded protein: CASIPTGQGHQPQHF.

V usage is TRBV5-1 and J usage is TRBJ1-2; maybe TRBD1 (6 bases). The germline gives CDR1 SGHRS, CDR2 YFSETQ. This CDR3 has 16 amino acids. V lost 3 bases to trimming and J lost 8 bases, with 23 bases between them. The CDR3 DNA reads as TGCGCCAGCAGCTCCCGATCAGTCGCCGGGGGGCGAGGCTACACCTTC. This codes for CASSSRSVAGGRGYTF.

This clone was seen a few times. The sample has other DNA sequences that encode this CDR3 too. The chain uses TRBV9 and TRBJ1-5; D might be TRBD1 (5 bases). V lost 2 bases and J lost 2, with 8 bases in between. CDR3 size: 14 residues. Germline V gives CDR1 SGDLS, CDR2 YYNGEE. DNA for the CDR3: TGTGCCAGCAGCGTTGGGGGGGGCAATCAGCCCCAGCATTTT. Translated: CASSVGGGNQPQHF.

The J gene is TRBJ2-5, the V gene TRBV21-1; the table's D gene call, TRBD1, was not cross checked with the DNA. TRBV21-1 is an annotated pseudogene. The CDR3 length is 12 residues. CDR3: CARIRDTGTQYF. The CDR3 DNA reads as TGTGCCAGGATCCGGGACACCGGGACCCAGTACTTC.

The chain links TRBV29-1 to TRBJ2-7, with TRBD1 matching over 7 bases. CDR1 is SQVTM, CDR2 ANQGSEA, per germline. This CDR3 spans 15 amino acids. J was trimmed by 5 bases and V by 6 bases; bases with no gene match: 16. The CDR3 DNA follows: TGCAGCGTCCAAAAGGGGGTAGGGGGCCGCGACGAGCAGTACTTC. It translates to CSVQKGVGGRDEQYF.

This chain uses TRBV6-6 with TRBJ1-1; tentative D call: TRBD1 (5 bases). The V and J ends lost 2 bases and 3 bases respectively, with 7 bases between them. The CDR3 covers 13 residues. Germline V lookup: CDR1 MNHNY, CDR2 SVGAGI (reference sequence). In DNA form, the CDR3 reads TGTGCCAGCAGTTACAGGGGCGACACTGAAGCTTTCTTT. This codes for CASSYRGDTEAFF.

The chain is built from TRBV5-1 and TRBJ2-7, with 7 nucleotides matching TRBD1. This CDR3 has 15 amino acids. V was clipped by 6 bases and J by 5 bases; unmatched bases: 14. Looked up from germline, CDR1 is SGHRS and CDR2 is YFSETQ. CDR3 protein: CASTFVQGSLNEQYF. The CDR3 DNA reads TGCGCCAGCACCTTTGTACAGGGGTCGTTAAACGAGCAGTACTTC. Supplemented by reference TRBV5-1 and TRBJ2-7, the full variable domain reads KAGVTQTPRYLIKTRGQQVTLSCSPISGHRSVSWYQQTPGQGLQFLFEYFSETQRNKGNFPGRFSGRQFSNSRSEMNVSTLELGDSALYLCASTFVQGSLNEQYFGPGTRLTVT.

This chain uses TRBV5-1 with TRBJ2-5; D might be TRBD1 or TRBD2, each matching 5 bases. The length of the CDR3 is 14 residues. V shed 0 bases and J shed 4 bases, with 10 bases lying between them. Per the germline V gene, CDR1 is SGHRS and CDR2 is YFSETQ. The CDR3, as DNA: TGCGCCAGCAGCTTGGGGGACGGTGGAGAGACCCAGTACTTC. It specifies CASSLGDGGETQYF. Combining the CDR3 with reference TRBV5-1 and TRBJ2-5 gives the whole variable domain KAGVTQTPRYLIKTRGQQVTLSCSPISGHRSVSWYQQTPGQGLQFLFEYFSETQRNKGNFPGRFSGRQFSNSRSEMNVSTLELGDSALYLCASSLGDGGETQYFGPGTRLLVL.

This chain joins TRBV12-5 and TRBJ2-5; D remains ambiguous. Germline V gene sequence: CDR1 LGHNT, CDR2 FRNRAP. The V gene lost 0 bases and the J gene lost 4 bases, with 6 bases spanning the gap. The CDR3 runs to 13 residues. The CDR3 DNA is TGTGCTAGTGGTTTGGTACTCGCAGAGACCCAGTACTTC. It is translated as CASGLVLAETQYF.

CDR3 nucleotides: TGCGCCAGCAGCCCCTCCGGGTCTTACGAGCAGTACTTC. The encoded protein is CASSPSGSYEQYF. This chain uses TRBV5-1 with TRBJ2-7; D unclear. V was cut by 4 bases and J by 4 bases, with 12 bases left in between. CDR3 length: 13 residues. Germline V lookup: CDR1 SGHRS, CDR2 YFSETQ.

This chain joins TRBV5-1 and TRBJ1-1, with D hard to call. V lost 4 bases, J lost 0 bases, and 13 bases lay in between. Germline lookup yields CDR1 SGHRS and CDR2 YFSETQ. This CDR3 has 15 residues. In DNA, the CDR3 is TGCGCCAGCAGCACTACGGACCTTTTGAACACTGAAGCTTTCTTT. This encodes CASSTTDLLNTEAFF.

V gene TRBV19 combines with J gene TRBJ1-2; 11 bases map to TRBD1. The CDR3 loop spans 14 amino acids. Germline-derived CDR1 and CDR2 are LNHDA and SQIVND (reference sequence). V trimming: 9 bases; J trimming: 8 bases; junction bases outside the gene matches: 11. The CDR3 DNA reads TGTGCCAGCCAACAGGGACAGGGGGTAAGAGGCTACACCTTC. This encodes CASQQGQGVRGYTF.